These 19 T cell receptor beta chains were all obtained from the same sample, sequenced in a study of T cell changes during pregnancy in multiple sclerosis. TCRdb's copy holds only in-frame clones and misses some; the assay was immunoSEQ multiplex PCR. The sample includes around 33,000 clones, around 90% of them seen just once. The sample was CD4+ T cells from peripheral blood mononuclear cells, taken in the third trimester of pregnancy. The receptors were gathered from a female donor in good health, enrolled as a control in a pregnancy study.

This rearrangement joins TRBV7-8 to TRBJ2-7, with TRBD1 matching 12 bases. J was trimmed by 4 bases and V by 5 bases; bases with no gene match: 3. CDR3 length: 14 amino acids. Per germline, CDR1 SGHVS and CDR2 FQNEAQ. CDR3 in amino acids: CASSLGQGAYEQYF. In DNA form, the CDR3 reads TGTGCCAGCAGCCTGGGACAGGGGGCATACGAGCAGTACTTC.

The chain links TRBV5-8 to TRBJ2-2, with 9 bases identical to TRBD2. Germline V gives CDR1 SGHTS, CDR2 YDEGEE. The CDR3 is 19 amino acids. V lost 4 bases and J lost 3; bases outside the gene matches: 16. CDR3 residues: CASSLRTVRAGGHTGELFF. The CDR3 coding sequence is TGTGCCAGCAGCCTGAGGACAGTCCGGGCGGGAGGGCACACCGGGGAGCTGTTTTTT.

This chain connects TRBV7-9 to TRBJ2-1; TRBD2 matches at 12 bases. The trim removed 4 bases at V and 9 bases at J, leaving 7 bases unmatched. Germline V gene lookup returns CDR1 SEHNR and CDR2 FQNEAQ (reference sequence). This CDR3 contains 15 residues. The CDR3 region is CASSSSSGRAAEQFF. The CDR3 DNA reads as TGTGCCAGCAGCTCCTCTAGCGGGAGGGCCGCTGAGCAGTTCTTC.

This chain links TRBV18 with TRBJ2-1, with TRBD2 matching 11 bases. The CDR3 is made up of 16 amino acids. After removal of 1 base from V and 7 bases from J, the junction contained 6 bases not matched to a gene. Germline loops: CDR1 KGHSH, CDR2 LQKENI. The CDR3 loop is CASSPLSGRGWNEQFF. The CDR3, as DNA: TGTGCCAGCTCACCACTTAGCGGGAGGGGATGGAATGAGCAGTTCTTC.

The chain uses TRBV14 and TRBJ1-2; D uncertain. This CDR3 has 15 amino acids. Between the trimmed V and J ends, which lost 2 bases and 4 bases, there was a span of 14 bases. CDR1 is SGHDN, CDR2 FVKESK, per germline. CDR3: CASSQPGEGVYGYTF. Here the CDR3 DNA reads TGTGCCAGCAGCCAACCGGGAGAGGGCGTCTATGGCTACACCTTC.

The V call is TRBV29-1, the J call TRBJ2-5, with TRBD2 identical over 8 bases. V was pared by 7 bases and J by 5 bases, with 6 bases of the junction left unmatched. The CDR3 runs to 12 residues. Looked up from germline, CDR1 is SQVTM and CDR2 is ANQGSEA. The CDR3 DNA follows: TGCAGCGCTTGGGGACTAGGGGAGACCCAGTACTTC. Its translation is CSAWGLGETQYF.

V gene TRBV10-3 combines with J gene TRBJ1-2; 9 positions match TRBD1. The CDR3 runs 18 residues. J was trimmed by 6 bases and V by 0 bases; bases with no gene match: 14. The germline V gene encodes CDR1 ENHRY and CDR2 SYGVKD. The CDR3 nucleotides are TGTGCCATCAGTGAGTCGACTCGACGGGACAGGGAGTCAAATGGCTACACCTTC. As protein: CAISESTRRDRESNGYTF.

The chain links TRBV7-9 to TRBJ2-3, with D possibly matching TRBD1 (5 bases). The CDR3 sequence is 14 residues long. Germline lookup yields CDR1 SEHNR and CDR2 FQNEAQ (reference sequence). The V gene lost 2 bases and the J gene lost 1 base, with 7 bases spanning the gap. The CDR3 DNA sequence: TGTGCCAGCAGCTTACAAGGGGGCACAGATACGCAGTATTTT. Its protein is CASSLQGGTDTQYF.

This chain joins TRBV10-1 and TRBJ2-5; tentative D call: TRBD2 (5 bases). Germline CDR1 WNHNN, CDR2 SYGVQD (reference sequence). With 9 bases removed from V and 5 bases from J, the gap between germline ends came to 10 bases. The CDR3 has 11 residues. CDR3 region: CASSTGETQYF. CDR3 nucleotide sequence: TGCGCCAGTTCGACGGGGGAGACCCAGTACTTC.

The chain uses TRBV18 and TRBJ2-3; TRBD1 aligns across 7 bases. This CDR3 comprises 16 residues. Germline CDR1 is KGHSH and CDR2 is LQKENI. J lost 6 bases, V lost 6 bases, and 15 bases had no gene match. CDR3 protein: CASSPVGGPAPDTQYF. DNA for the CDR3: TGTGCCAGCTCCCCAGTAGGGGGCCCCGCCCCGGATACGCAGTATTTT. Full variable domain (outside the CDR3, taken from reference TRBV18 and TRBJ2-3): NAGVMQNPRHLVRRRGQEARLRCSPMKGHSHVYWYRQLPEEGLKFMVYLQKENIIDESGMPKERFSAEFPKEGPSILRIQQVVRGDSAAYFCASSPVGGPAPDTQYFGPGTRLTVL.

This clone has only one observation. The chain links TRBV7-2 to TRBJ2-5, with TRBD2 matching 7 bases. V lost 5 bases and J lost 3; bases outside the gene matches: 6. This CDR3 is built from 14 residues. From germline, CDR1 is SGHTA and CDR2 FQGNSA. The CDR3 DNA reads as TGTGCCAGCAGCACCTCCGCGGGGGAAGAGACCCAGTACTTC. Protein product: CASSTSAGEETQYF.

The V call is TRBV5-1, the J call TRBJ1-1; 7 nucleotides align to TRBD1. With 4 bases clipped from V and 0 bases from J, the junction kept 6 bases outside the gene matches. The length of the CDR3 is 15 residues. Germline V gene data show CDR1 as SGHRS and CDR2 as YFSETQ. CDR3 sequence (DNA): TGCGCCAGCAGCCCGAACAGGGGAATGAACACTGAAGCTTTCTTT. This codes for CASSPNRGMNTEAFF.

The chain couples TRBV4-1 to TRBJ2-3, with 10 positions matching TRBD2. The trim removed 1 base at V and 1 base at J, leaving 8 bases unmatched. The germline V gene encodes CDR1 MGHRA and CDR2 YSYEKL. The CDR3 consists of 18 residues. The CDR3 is CASSQGGASGGRTDTQYF. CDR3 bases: TGCGCCAGCAGCCAAGGAGGAGCTAGCGGGGGACGCACAGATACGCAGTATTTT.

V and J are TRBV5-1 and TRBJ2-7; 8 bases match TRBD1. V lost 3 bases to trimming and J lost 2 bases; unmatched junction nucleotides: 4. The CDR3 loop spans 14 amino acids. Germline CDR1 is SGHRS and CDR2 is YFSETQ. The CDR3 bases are TGCGCCAGCAGCTCCGGGACAGGCCCCTACGAGCAGTACTTC. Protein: CASSSGTGPYEQYF.

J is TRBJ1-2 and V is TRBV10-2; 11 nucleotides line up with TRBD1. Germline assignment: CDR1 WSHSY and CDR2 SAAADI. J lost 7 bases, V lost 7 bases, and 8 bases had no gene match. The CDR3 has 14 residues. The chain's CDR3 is CASKDRGRSGGYTF. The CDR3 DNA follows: TGCGCCAGCAAGGACAGGGGGCGATCGGGTGGCTACACCTTC.

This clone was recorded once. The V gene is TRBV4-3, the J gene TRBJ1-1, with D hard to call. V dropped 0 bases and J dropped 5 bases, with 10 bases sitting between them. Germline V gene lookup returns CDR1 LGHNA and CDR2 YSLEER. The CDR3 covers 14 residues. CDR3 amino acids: CASSQERGKTEAFF. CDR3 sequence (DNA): TGCGCCAGCAGCCAAGAGCGGGGAAAAACTGAAGCTTTCTTT.

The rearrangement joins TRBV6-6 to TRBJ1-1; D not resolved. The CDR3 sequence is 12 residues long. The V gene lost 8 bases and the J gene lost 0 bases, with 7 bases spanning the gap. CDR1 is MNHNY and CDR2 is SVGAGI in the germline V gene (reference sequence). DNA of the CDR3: TGTGCCAGCGGAGAGGTGAACACTGAAGCTTTCTTT. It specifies CASGEVNTEAFF.

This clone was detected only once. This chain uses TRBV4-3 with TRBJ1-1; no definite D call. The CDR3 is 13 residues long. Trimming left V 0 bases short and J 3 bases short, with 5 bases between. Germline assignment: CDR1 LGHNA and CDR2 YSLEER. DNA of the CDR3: TGCGCCAGCAGCCAAGAACACCACACTGAAGCTTTCTTT. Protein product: CASSQEHHTEAFF.

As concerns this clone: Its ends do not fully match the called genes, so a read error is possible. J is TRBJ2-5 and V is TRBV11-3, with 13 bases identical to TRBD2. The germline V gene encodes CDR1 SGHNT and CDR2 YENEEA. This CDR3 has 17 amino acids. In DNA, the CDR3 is TGTGCCAGCAGCTCGCCAAGACTAGCGGGGGGCCAAGATACCCAGTACTTC. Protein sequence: CASSSPRLAGGQDTQYF. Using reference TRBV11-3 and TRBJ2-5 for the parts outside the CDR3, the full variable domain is EAGVVQSPRYKIIEKKQPVAFWCNPISGHNTLYWYLQNLGQGPELLIRYENEEAVDDSQLPKDRFSAERLKGVDSTLKIQPAELGDSAVYLCASSSPRLAGGQDTQYFGPGTRLLVL.